These 2 T cell receptor beta chains originate from one sample sequenced in a study of blood T cell repertoires in COVID-19. The method was immunoSEQ multiplex PCR; TCRdb's version includes in-frame clones alone and lacks a portion of them. Of about 190,000 clones in the sample, roughly 84% were seen once. Source material: PBMCs or T cells enriched from blood (not recorded which). The receptors come from a woman aged 25 to 39 who had recovered from COVID-19.

At least ten counts were recorded for this clone. The genes are TRBV4-1 and TRBJ2-1; 14 bases align to TRBD2. The CDR3 is 15 amino acids. Losses at the gene ends were 1 base for V and 10 bases for J; bases not matched to a gene: 3. The germline V gene has CDR1 MGHRA and CDR2 YSYEKL. CDR3 in DNA: TGCGCCAGCAGCCAAGTTGGACTAGCGGGAGGCGAGCAGTTCTTC. Translating it yields CASSQVGLAGGEQFF.

This clone was counted once. The chain couples TRBV18 to TRBJ1-5; tentatively, D is TRBD1 (5 bases). The V end was cut by 5 bases, the J end by 5 bases, with 10 bases between. This CDR3 region has 13 residues. Germline V gene lookup returns CDR1 KGHSH and CDR2 LQKENI. CDR3 sequence reads: CASSVSRDQPQHF. Here the CDR3 DNA reads TGTGCCAGCTCAGTATCCAGGGATCAGCCCCAGCATTTT.